This T cell receptor beta chain derives from a study of early T cells in non-severe SARS-CoV-2 infection. There are a few counts of this clonotype. Germline-derived CDR1 and CDR2 are SGHRS and YFSETQ. The CDR3 runs to 17 residues. V was clipped by 4 bases and J by 0 bases; unmatched bases: 8. Tagging with unique molecular identifiers was applied to individual cDNA molecules. TCRdb processed the 5' RACE reads anew with MiXCR; each CDR3 protein has one entry. Counted here are 95,000 to 100,000 distinct CDR3 sequences, 11% occurring once; the ten biggest clones make up approximately 5%. V usage is TRBV5-1 and J usage is TRBJ1-1; 11 nucleotides align to TRBD1. The sample taken for sequencing was whole blood. The clonotype originates from an adult who was a healthcare worker with PCR-confirmed SARS-CoV-2 infection or an uninfected control (not recorded which). In DNA form, the CDR3 reads TGCGCCAGCAGCGCTGGGACAGGGGGTCTCATGAACACTGAAGCTTTCTTT. Its translation is CASSAGTGGLMNTEAFF.